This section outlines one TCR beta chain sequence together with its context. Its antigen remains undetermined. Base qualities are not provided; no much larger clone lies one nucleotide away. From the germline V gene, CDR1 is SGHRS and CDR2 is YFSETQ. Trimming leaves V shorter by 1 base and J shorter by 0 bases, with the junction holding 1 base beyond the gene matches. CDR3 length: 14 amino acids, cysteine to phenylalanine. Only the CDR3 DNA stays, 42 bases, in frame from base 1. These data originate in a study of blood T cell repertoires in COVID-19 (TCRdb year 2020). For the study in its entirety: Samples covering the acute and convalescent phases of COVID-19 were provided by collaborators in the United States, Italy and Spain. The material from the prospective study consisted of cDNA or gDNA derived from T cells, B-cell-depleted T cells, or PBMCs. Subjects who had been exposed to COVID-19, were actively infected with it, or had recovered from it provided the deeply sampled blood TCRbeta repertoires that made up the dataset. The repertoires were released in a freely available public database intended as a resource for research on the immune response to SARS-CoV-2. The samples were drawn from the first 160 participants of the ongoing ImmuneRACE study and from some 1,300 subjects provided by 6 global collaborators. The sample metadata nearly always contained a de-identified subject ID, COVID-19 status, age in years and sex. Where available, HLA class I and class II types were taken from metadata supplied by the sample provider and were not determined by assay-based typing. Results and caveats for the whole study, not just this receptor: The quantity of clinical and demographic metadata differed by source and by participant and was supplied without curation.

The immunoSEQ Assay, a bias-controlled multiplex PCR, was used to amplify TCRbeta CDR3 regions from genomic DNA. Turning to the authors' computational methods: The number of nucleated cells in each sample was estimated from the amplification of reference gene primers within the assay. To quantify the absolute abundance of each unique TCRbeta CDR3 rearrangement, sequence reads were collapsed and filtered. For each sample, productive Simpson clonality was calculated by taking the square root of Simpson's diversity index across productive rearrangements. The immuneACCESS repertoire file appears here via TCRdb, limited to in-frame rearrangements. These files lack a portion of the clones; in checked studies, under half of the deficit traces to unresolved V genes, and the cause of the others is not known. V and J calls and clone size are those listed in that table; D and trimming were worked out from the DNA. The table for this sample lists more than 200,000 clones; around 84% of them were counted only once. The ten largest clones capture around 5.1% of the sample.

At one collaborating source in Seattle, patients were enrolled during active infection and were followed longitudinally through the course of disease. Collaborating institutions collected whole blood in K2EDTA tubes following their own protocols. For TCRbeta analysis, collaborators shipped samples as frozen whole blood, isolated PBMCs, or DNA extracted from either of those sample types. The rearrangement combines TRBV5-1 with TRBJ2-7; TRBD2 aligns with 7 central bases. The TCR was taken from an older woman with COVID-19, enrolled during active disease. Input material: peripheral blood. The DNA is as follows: TGCGCCAGCAGCTTGCCGGGGGGCTCCTACGAGCAGTACTTC. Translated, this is CASSLPGGSYEQYF.